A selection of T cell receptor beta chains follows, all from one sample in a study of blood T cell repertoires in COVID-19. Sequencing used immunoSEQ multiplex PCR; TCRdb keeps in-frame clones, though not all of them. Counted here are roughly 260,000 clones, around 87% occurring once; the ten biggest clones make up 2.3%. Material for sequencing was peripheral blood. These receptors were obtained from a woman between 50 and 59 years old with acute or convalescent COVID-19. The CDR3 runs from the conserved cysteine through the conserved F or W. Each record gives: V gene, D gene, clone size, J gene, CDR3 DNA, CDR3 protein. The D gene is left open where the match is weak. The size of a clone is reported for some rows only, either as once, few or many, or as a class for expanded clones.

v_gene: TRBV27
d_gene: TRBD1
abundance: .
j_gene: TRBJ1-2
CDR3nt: TGTGCCAGCAGTCCTACAGGGGTGGGAGGCTACACCTTC
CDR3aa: CASSPTGVGGYTF

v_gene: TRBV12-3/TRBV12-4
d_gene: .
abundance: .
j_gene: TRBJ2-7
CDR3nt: TGTGCCAGCAGCCCCACTAGCTCGTACGAGCAGTACTTC
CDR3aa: CASSPTSSYEQYF

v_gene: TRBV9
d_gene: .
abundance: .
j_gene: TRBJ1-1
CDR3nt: TGTGCCAGCAGCGTAGCTCCGGACATGAACACTGAAGCTTTCTTT
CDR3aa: CASSVAPDMNTEAFF

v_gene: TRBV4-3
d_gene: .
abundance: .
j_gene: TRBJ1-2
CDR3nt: TGCGCCAGCAGCCAAGAAGAAGCTCGGGGGGATGGCTACACCTTC
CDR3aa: CASSQEEARGDGYTF

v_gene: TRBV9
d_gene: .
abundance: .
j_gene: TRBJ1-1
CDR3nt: TGTGCCAGCAGCGTAGATGAGGGAAGGAACACTGAAGCTTTCTTT
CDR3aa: CASSVDEGRNTEAFF

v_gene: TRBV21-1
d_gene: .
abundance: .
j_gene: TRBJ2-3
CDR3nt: TGTGCCAGCAGGACTAGCGGGAGAGGATCGGGCACAGATACGCAGTATTTT
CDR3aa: CASRTSGRGSGTDTQYF

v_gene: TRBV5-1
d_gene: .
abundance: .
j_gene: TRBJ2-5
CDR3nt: TGCGCCAGCAGCTTTGAGGTTTCGGAGACCCAGTACTTC
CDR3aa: CASSFEVSETQYF

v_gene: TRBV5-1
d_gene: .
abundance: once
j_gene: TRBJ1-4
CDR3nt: TGCGCCAGCTCTGGACTTGAGAATGAAAAACTGTTTTTT
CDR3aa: CASSGLENEKLFF

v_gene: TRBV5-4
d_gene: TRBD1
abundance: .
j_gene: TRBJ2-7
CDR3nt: TGTGCCAGCAGGTTAGACAGGGTGTCGTCCTACGAGCAGTACTTC
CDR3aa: CASRLDRVSSYEQYF

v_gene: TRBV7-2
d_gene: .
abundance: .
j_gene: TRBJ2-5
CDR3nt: TGTGCCAGCAGCTCCAACCCCGGGGAGACCCAGTACTTC
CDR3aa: CASSSNPGETQYF

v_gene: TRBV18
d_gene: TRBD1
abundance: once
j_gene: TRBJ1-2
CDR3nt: TGTGCCAGCTCACGGGGCCAGGGGGCCTATGGCTACACCTTC
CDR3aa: CASSRGQGAYGYTF

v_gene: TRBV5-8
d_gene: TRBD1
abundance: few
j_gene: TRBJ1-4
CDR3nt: TGTGCCAGCCGGACAGGGAACCTCAAGGGTGAAAAACTGTTTTTT
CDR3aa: CASRTGNLKGEKLFF

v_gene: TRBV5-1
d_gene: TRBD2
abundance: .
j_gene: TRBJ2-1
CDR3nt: TGCGCCAGCAGCCTCAGACTAGCGGGAGCAGGCAATGAGCAGTTCTTC
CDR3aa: CASSLRLAGAGNEQFF

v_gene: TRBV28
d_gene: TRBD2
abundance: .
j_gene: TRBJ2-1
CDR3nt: TGTGCCAGCAGTACCGGGACTAGCGGGCCCAATGAGCAGTTCTTC
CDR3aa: CASSTGTSGPNEQFF

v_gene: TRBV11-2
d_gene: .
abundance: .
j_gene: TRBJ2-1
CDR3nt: TGTGCCAGCACCCCGCCCACTGAGCGGAGGAGCTCCTACAATGAGCAGTTCTTC
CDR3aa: CASTPPTERRSSYNEQFF

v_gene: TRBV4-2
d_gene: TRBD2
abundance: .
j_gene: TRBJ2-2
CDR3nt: TGTGCCAGCAACCTTCAGGGAGGGCCCACCGGGGAGCTGTTTTTT
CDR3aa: CASNLQGGPTGELFF

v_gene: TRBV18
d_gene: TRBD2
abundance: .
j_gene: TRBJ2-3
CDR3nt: TGTGCCAGCTCAACGACACTAGCGGGAGGCACAGATACGCAGTATTTT
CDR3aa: CASSTTLAGGTDTQYF

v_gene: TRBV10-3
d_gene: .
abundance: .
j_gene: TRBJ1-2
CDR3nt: TGTGCCATCAGTTCCCCTCTCGGGTGGAATAACTATGGCTACACCTTC
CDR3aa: CAISSPLGWNNYGYTF

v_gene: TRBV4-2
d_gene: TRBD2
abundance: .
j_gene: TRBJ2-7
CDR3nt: TGTGCCAGCAGCCCGCTAGCGGGAGCAGCCTACGAGCAGTACTTC
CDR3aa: CASSPLAGAAYEQYF

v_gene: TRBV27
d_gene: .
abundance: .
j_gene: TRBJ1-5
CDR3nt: TGTGCCAGCAGCCTCGCCCGAAAGTTTAGGGGGATGCGACAGCCCCAGCATTTT
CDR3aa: CASSLARKFRGMRQPQHF

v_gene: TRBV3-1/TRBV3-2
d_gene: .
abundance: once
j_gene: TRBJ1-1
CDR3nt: TGTGCCAGCAGCCAAGGATCCGGGAACACTGAAGCTTTCTTT
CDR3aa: CASSQGSGNTEAFF

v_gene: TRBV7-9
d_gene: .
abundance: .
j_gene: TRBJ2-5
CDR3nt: TGTGCCAGCAGCACACGCGGGGCCTCGGGGACCCAGTACTTC
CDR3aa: CASSTRGASGTQYF

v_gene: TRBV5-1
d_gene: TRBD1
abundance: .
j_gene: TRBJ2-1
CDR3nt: TGCGCCAGCAGCTACCGGGACAGGCACAATGAGCAGTTCTTC
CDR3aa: CASSYRDRHNEQFF

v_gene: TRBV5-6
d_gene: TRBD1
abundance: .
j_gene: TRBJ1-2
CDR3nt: TGTGCCAGCAGCCCCGGGACAGCCTATGGCTACACCTTC
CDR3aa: CASSPGTAYGYTF

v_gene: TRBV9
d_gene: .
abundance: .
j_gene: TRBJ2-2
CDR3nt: TGTGCCAGCAGCGTTACAGGGACGAACACCGGGGAGCTGTTTTTT
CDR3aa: CASSVTGTNTGELFF

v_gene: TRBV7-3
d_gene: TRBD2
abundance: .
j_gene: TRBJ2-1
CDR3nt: TGTGCCAGCAGCTTATTCGGGACTAGCGGGAGGGCTGTAGGAGGTGAGCAGTTCTTC
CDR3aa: CASSLFGTSGRAVGGEQFF

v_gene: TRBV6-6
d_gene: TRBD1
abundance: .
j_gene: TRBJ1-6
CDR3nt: TGTGCCAGCAGTCCGACAGGGGGTAATTCACCCCTCCACTTT
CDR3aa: CASSPTGGNSPLHF

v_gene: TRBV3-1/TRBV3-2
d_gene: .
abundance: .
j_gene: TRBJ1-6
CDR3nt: TGTGCCAGCAGCCACCGACAGGTTTTTAATTCACCCCTCCACTTT
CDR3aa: CASSHRQVFNSPLHF

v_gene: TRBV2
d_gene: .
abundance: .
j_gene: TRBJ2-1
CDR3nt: TGTGCCAGCAGAGAGCTAGGGGGGGAGTTCTTC
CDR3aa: CASRELGGEFF

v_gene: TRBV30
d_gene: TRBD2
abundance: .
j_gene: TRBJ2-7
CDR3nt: TGTGCCTGGAGGAGCCTAGCGGGAGCATCCTACGAGCAGTACTTC
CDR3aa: CAWRSLAGASYEQYF

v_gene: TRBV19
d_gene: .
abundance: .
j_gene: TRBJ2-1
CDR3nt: TGTGCCAGTAGTACCCCTCGAGGGGGGGGTAATGAGCAGTTCTTC
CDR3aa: CASSTPRGGGNEQFF

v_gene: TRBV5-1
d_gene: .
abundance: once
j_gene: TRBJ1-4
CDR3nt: TGCGCCAGCAGCTTGGGAGCGGGGGATAATGAAAAACTGTTTTTT
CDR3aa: CASSLGAGDNEKLFF

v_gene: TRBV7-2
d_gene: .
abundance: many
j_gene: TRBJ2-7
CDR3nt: TGTGCCAGCAGCTTAGTGGCCAGGACCTACGAGCAGTACTTC
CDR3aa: CASSLVARTYEQYF

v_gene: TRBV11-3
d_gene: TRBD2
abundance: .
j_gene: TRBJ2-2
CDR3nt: TGTGCCAGCAGCCTAGGAGCTAGCGGGGTAGTCACCGGGGAGCTGTTTTTT
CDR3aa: CASSLGASGVVTGELFF

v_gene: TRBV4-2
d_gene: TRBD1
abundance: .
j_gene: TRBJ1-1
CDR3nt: TGTGCCAGCAGCCGAGAACAGGGGGCGCATACCACGCCTGAAGCTTTCTTT
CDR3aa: CASSREQGAHTTPEAFF

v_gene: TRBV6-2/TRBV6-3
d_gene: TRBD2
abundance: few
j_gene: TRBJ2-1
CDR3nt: TGTGCCAGCAGTTTCCCAGCCTCGACTAGCACGGGAGACTCCTACAATGAGCAGTTCTTC
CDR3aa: CASSFPASTSTGDSYNEQFF

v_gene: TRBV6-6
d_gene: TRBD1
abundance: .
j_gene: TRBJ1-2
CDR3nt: TGTGCCAGCAGTTACTCTTCTGGGACAGGGTACACCTTC
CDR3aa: CASSYSSGTGYTF

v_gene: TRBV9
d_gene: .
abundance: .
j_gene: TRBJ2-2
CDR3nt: TGTGCCAGCAGCTCCCTAGTGAACACCGGGGAGCTGTTTTTT
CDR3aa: CASSSLVNTGELFF

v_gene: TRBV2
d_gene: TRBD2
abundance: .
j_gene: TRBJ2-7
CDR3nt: TGTGCCAGCACCGGGACTAGCGGAGATTACGAGCAGTACTTC
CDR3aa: CASTGTSGDYEQYF

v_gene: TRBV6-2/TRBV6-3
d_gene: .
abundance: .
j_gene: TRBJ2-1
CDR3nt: TGTGCCAGCAGTTCCTTCCCTGTCTACAATGAGCAGTTCTTC
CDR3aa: CASSSFPVYNEQFF